This T cell receptor (beta chain) was recorded in a study of blood T cell repertoires in COVID-19. Turning to the study itself: T cells, B-cell-depleted T cells, or PBMCs provided the cDNA or gDNA that served as material.

V was clipped by 0 bases and J by 0 bases, with 12 bases between them. This CDR3 spans 17 amino acids. Germline lookup yields CDR1 LGHDT and CDR2 YNNKEL (reference sequence). Sequenced by immunoSEQ multiplex PCR; TCRdb stores in-frame clones only, minus some. This sample yields approximately 140,000 clones, of which around four fifths are seen a single time; approximately 38% belongs to the top ten. Sequencing was performed on peripheral blood. The rearrangement uses TRBV3-1 (or the pseudogene TRBV3-2) and TRBJ1-3; no firm D call. This TCR derives from a human donor in a cohort sampled during active COVID-19. CDR3 amino acids: CASSQDGGSLSGNTIYF. In nucleotides, the CDR3 is TGTGCCAGCAGCCAAGATGGAGGATCCCTCTCTGGAAACACCATATATTTT.